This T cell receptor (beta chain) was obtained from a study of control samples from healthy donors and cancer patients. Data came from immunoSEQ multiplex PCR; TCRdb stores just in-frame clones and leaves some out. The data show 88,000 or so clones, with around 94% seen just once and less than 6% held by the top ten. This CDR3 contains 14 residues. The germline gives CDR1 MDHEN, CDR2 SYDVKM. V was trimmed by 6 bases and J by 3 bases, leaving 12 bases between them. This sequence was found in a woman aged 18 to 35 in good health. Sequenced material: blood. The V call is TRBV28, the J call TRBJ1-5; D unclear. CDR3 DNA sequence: TGTGCCAGCAGCTCCTCCGCACCCAATCAGCCCCAGCATTTT. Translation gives CASSSSAPNQPQHF.